This record looks at one T cell receptor (beta chain) sequence and its context. The CDR3 is made up of 18 amino acids. From its re-call of the 5' RACE reads, TCRdb lists each CDR3 protein once, without DNA. This table holds fewer than 350,000 distinct CDR3 sequences. The record originates from a study of monozygotic twins with inflammatory bowel disease. The V gene is TRBV12-3 or TRBV12-4, the J gene TRBJ2-7; there is no DNA to check the TCRdb D call of TRBD2. The specimen was blood. The TCR was taken from a human donor with ulcerative colitis or Crohn's disease, or a healthy co-twin of an affected twin (not recorded which). The chain's CDR3 is CASRATGLAGFNSYEQYF.